Below, one T cell receptor (beta chain) is given with its context. Antigen: not known. As defined, naive CD8 cells were CD45RO-negative and positively selected for CCR7, with terminally differentiated effector memory CD45RA+ cells excluded. This sample was taken from a study of shared clonotypes between healthy human individuals. The material for each subset, its genomic DNA, was split evenly across several immunoSEQ plates. Each sorted subset replicate got 200 ng genomic DNA, 30,000 or so genomes. Method: immunoSEQ multiplex PCR; TCRdb's copy keeps in-frame clones and lacks some. The sample has about 2.2 million clones; over 85% are singletons. CDR1 MNHEY and CDR2 SVGAGI come from the germline V gene. With 2 bases clipped from V and 1 base from J, the junction kept 6 bases outside the gene matches. The CDR3 spans 16 residues. Findings and caveats of the study: Some naive CD4 clonotypes, roughly 4.5%, turned up in common across several donors.

This TCR derives from a man between 18 and 35 years old in good health. Some clones in this sample may be carry-over from other donors' samples. J is TRBJ2-5 and V is TRBV6-5, with TRBD1 matching over 8 bases. The source material was naive CD8+ T cells from PBMCs. The CDR3 reads CASSYLGTGPQETQYF. CDR3 nucleotides: TGTGCCAGCAGTTACCTGGGGACAGGTCCCCAAGAGACCCAGTACTTC.